The T cell receptor beta chain described here comes from a study of T cells in Graves' hyperthyroidism and ophthalmopathy (dated by TCRdb to the late 2010s). Looking at the study overall: Peripheral blood samples were taken at initial diagnosis, before any treatment was given. A discovery cohort of about a hundred patients, about 40 with Graves' ophthalmopathy and under 60 with stable Graves' hyperthyroidism, was used to find distinguishing TCR V-J signatures. An independent validation cohort of about 20 hyperthyroidism patients and about 16 patients who later progressed to ophthalmopathy tested prospective prediction of ophthalmopathy. The 90 to 100 discovery patients were randomly split 7:3 into training and test sets. In addition, the study compared T-cell repertoires in thyroid tissue and in blood from over 5 Graves' hyperthyroidism patients. Once sampling was done, hyperthyroidism patients were given methimazole at a starting dose of 30 mg daily, whereas ophthalmopathy patients were given high-dose intravenous methylprednisolone. The paper reports TCR Vbeta CDR3 sequencing of 135 peripheral blood samples: some 41 ophthalmopathy, fewer than 85 hyperthyroidism and around 17 progressor patients. Study-wide findings and limitations: Blood samples also contained most of the expanded thyroid clonotypes (frequency above 0.001), which suggests that blood repertoires may reflect thyroid immune responses. Ophthalmopathy was separated from stable hyperthyroidism by a 13 V-J signature model, with just over 85% sensitivity and approximately 84% specificity obtained in cross-validation and 80%/75% obtained in testing. Sample size was not statistically predetermined, and blinding of investigators to group allocation was not performed. In validation, the model predicted progression to ophthalmopathy with approximately 69% sensitivity and less than 75% specificity, a median of 6.5 months before onset.

Relative to germline, V is 1 base shorter and J is 5 bases shorter, with 8 bases between their ends. Including cysteine and phenylalanine, the CDR3 has 13 amino acids. Just CDR3 DNA is preserved here, 39 bases in frame from base 1. Via the germline V gene, CDR1 is SGHTA and CDR2 FQGNSA. Ophthalmopathy patients had moderately to severely active disease, with a Clinical Activity Score of 3 or more, a NOSPECS grade of 4 or more, and a disease duration of less than 3 months. Any patient with an uncontrolled infection, another autoimmune disease, pregnancy or lactation was excluded. Diagnoses relied on clinical symptoms, serum thyroxine and TRAb, thyroid ultrasound and orbital computed tomography. PBMCs were separated from roughly 10 ml of fresh peripheral blood using Ficoll-Paque density gradient centrifugation. Total RNA was extracted using Trizol reagent, and RNA quality was assessed on an Agilent 2100 Bioanalyzer.

This clonotype was seen at least ten times. Its antigen is not yet known. Per-base qualities were not stored, and no clone one base away is much larger. The TCR beta CDR3 regions were amplified from the RNA transcripts. The first round of RT-PCR for the TCR CDR3 was performed with the HTBI primer set and the Qiagen OneStep RT-PCR kit. Libraries were constructed in a second round of multiplex PCR, after which size selection and purification were performed. The libraries were sequenced on an Illumina HiSeq2000 using paired-end 100 bp reads. The paper's data handling went like this. SOAPnuke was used to process the raw data, throwing out any read that contained adapters or uncalled bases, had a mean Phred below 15, or lacked an exact constant-primer or identifier match. High-quality paired reads were merged using COPE v1.2.5, and each unique nucleotide sequence was defined as a clonotype. Clonotypes were aligned to IMGT TRBV, TRBD and TRBJ reference segments using MiTCR v1.1. The analysis included only V-J combinations with a frequency above 0.0001, which together covered 99% to 99.2% of the repertoires. A TCS score was defined as the ratio of F50 (clonal expansion) to E x V (chaos), with BLOSUM62-based TCRdist applied between CDR3 peptides within each V-J. Welch's t-statistics and random forest reduced around 550 V-J features to 13, which were used in a naive Bayes classifier (R e1071). Using fastp trimming at Q25 and MiXCR clonotype assembly, TCRdb reanalyzed the public sequencing data and kept in-frame beta chains. Here each entry gathers all rows of one CDR3 protein and keeps the most common genes and DNA. TCRdb assigned the V and J calls; the authors' analysis was not used. The sample table records 500,000 or so distinct CDR3 sequences; about 16% of these occur just once. In total, the top ten clones hold approximately 30% of the sample.

The chain is assembled from TRBV7-2 and TRBJ2-5, with the D gene uncertain. Sequenced sample: blood. The clonotype originates from a woman under 40 with Graves' ophthalmopathy. The sequence in DNA is TGTGCCAGCAGCTTAGAAGTTGGGGAGACCCAGTACTTC. Translated, this gives CASSLEVGETQYF.